What follows are 19 T cell receptor beta chains derived from one specimen sequenced in a study of T cell responses to AZD1222 COVID-19 vaccine. Measured with immunoSEQ multiplex PCR; TCRdb has only the in-frame clones, and not every one. This sample has around 140,000 clones; just under 95% occur once, and the top ten carry approximately 12%. The source material was peripheral blood, sampled after recovery from COVID-19. Receptor source: an adult who had recovered from COVID-19.

This sequence joins TRBV5-4 and TRBJ2-7, with 7 bases fitting TRBD2. V lost 0 bases and J lost 3; bases outside the gene matches: 6. This CDR3 spans 15 amino acids. Germline V lookup: CDR1 SGHNT, CDR2 YYREEE (reference sequence). CDR3: CASSLGASGDYEQYF. In nucleotides, the CDR3 is TGTGCCAGCAGCTTGGGTGCTAGCGGTGACTACGAGCAGTACTTC.

The chain recombines TRBV7-2 with TRBJ2-2; 8 positions agree with TRBD1. The V segment lost 2 bases and the J segment 4 bases; nucleotides outside the gene matches: 12. The CDR3 runs 18 residues. Germline loops: CDR1 SGHTA, CDR2 FQGNSA. The CDR3 reads CASSLLGRRTGSTGELFF. In DNA form, the CDR3 reads TGTGCCAGCAGCTTATTAGGAAGGAGGACAGGGTCCACCGGGGAGCTGTTTTTT.

The chain couples TRBV21-1 to TRBJ2-7. TRBV21-1 is a recognized pseudogene. The CDR3 sequence is 11 residues long. CDR3 in DNA: TGTGCCCGCCAAGGTTGTGGCGAGCAGTACTTC. Its protein is CARQGCGEQYF.

The chain couples TRBV3-1 (or the pseudogene TRBV3-2) to TRBJ2-1, with D perhaps TRBD1 (5 bases). The CDR3 consists of 16 residues. Trimming stripped 4 bases from V and 1 base from J, with 14 bases between. Germline assignment: CDR1 LGHDT and CDR2 YNNKEL (reference sequence). The CDR3 DNA follows: TGTGCCAGCAGCCTTGGGGCCGGTCCGTCCTACAATGAGCAGTTCTTC. This sequence encodes CASSLGAGPSYNEQFF.

This sequence joins TRBV3-1 (or the pseudogene TRBV3-2) and TRBJ1-4, with D perhaps TRBD1 (5 bases). The CDR3 sequence is 14 residues long. V gave up 4 bases and J gave up 8 bases, with 14 bases separating them. The germline V gene encodes CDR1 LGHDT and CDR2 YNNKEL (reference sequence). The CDR3 coding sequence is TGTGCCAGCAGCCGGGTTCAGGGTTTGGAAAAACTGTTTTTT. Translated, it gives CASSRVQGLEKLFF.

This sequence joins TRBV7-2 and TRBJ2-5; the D call may be TRBD1 or TRBD2 (6 bases each). CDR1 is SGHTA and CDR2 is FQGNSA in the germline V gene. The CDR3 loop spans 15 amino acids. V lost 3 bases, J lost 6 bases, and 17 bases lay in between. The chain's CDR3 is CASSLGDRRGKTQYF. The CDR3 region has the DNA TGTGCCAGCAGCTTGGGAGACAGGAGGGGGAAGACCCAGTACTTC.

The chain has TRBV6-5 and TRBJ2-1; unclear D gene. Trimming cost V 4 bases and J 0 bases, with 10 bases left between them. The CDR3 is 15 amino acids. Germline lookup yields CDR1 MNHEY and CDR2 SVGAGI. The CDR3 protein is CASSSDLSSYNEQFF. CDR3 coding DNA: TGTGCCAGCAGTTCTGACCTTAGCTCCTACAATGAGCAGTTCTTC.

V is TRBV29-1 and J is TRBJ1-1; no reliable D call. The germline V and J ends were trimmed by 1 base and 1 base, with 10 bases remaining between them. The CDR3 length is 14 residues. Germline-derived CDR1 and CDR2 are SQVTM and ANQGSEA. CDR3 in DNA: TGCAGCGTTGAAGTGGAGTACACGAACACTGAAGCTTTCTTT. Protein sequence: CSVEVEYTNTEAFF.

This clone was seen a single time. The chain is built from TRBV7-8 and TRBJ2-7; 8 bases fit TRBD1. In germline, CDR1 is SGHVS, CDR2 FQNEAQ. The CDR3 has 14 amino acids. Trimming at V came to 1 base and at J to 3 bases, leaving 2 bases not matched to a gene. The CDR3 DNA is TGTGCCAGCAGCTTAGGGACAGGGTACTACGAGCAGTACTTC. Protein product: CASSLGTGYYEQYF.

The gene calls are TRBV4-1 and TRBJ2-7; D perhaps matches TRBD2 (6 bases). V lost 3 bases, J lost 0 bases, and 12 bases lay in between. CDR1 and CDR2 (germline): MGHRA, YSYEKL. The CDR3 runs 15 residues. The CDR3 is CASSHPEGTSYEQYF. CDR3 bases: TGCGCCAGCAGCCACCCGGAGGGGACCTCCTACGAGCAGTACTTC.

The V and J genes are TRBV3-1 (or the pseudogene TRBV3-2) and TRBJ2-1; D gene uncertain. V lost 3 bases to trimming and J lost 3 bases, with 9 bases between them. The CDR3 runs 14 residues. The germline V gene encodes CDR1 LGHDT and CDR2 YNNKEL (reference sequence). Here the CDR3 DNA reads TGTGCCAGCAGCCACGATGGGTTCTACAATGAGCAGTTCTTC. It codes for CASSHDGFYNEQFF.

This clone was seen a single time. This chain connects TRBV28 to TRBJ2-5; D call uncertain. V was cut by 2 bases and J by 1 base, with 5 bases left in between. CDR3 length: 13 amino acids. The germline V gene encodes CDR1 MDHEN and CDR2 SYDVKM. CDR3 nucleotides: TGTGCCAGCAGTTTACCAGGCCAAGAGACCCAGTACTTC. Its protein product is CASSLPGQETQYF. Variable domain in full (rest from reference TRBV28 and TRBJ2-5): DVKVTQSSRYLVKRTGEKVFLECVQDMDHENMFWYRQDPGLGLRLIYFSYDVKMKEKGDIPEGYSVSREKKERFSLILESASTNQTSMYLCASSLPGQETQYFGPGTRLLVL.

The chain is built from TRBV7-9 and TRBJ1-3; D is unresolved. Germline CDR1 reads SEHNR; CDR2 reads FQNEAQ (reference sequence). V lost 4 bases to trimming and J lost 2 bases, with 9 bases between them. The CDR3 has 14 amino acids. The CDR3 here is CASSSLRTGNTIYF. The DNA of the CDR3 is TGTGCCAGCAGCTCCCTGAGAACTGGAAACACCATATATTTT.

This chain uses TRBV5-1 with TRBJ2-5; D is perhaps TRBD1 (5 bases). This CDR3 region has 14 residues. Germline assignment: CDR1 SGHRS and CDR2 YFSETQ. The germline V and J ends were trimmed by 0 bases and 2 bases, with 8 bases remaining between them. The CDR3 DNA is TGCGCCAGCAGCTTGGCAGGGCAACAAGAGACCCAGTACTTC. It is translated as CASSLAGQQETQYF.

The rearrangement joins TRBV19 to TRBJ2-1, with 9 nucleotides matching TRBD2. Germline V gives CDR1 LNHDA, CDR2 SQIVND (reference sequence). The V and J ends lost 4 bases and 8 bases, in that order; junction bases with no gene match: 6. This CDR3 spans 14 amino acids. The CDR3 bases are TGTGCCAGTAGTAGCGGGAGGGCCGACGATGAGCAGTTCTTC. It translates to CASSSGRADDEQFF.

The V and J genes are TRBV6-6 and TRBJ2-7; 12 nucleotides line up with TRBD2. The CDR3 contains 15 residues. Germline V gene sequence: CDR1 MNHNY, CDR2 SVGAGI (reference sequence). V was pared by 6 bases and J by 2 bases, with 5 bases of the junction left unmatched. The CDR3 protein is CASSGTSGLTYEQYF. CDR3 coding DNA: TGTGCCAGCAGCGGGACTAGCGGGCTCACCTACGAGCAGTACTTC.

This rearrangement joins TRBV7-9 to TRBJ1-1; D gene unclear. Trimming stripped 4 bases from V and 0 bases from J, with 12 bases between. The CDR3 is 15 residues long. CDR1 SEHNR and CDR2 FQNEAQ come from the germline V gene (reference sequence). CDR3 residues: CASSSQDGLNTEAFF. The DNA for the CDR3 is TGTGCCAGCAGCTCCCAGGACGGGCTGAACACTGAAGCTTTCTTT.

This chain connects TRBV5-1 to TRBJ2-5; D remains ambiguous. CDR3 length equals 14 residues. Trimming shortened V by 4 bases and J by 5 bases, and 15 bases separated the two germline ends. Looked up from germline, CDR1 is SGHRS and CDR2 is YFSETQ. The CDR3 DNA sequence: TGCGCCAGCAGCCCATTTTCCCGGTGGGAGACCCAGTACTTC. Protein: CASSPFSRWETQYF.

The chain recombines TRBV5-1 with TRBJ2-7; 8 bases agree with TRBD1. The CDR3 sequence is 17 residues long. CDR1 and CDR2 from the germline V gene are SGHRS and YFSETQ. V dropped 5 bases and J dropped 0; count of bases not matched to a gene: 13. The CDR3 sequence: CASSFRGGQGNSYEQYF. The CDR3 region has the DNA TGCGCCAGCAGTTTTAGGGGAGGACAGGGAAACTCCTACGAGCAGTACTTC. Using reference TRBV5-1 and TRBJ2-7 for the parts outside the CDR3, the full variable domain is KAGVTQTPRYLIKTRGQQVTLSCSPISGHRSVSWYQQTPGQGLQFLFEYFSETQRNKGNFPGRFSGRQFSNSRSEMNVSTLELGDSALYLCASSFRGGQGNSYEQYFGPGTRLTVT.